A selection of T cell receptor beta chains follows, all from one sample in a study of CD8+ T cells in alopecia areata. Produced via immunoSEQ multiplex PCR; TCRdb's table is partial and in-frame only. This table has over 100,000 clones, roughly three fifths appearing once. Specimen: CD8+ T cells sorted from blood, collected at week 24, from a patient treated with tofacitinib. These receptors were collected from a human donor with alopecia areata. The CDR3 runs from the conserved cysteine through the conserved F or W. The D gene is left open where the match is weak. For some rows the clone size is stated as once, few or many, or as a class when expanded; others skip it.

TRBV14	NA	TRBD2	TRBJ2-1	TGTGCCAGCAGCCAGGTGGGGGGGAACTCCTACAATGAGCAGTTCTTC	CASSQVGGNSYNEQFF
TRBV6-4	NA	TRBD2	TRBJ2-1	TGTGCCAGCAGTTACTCTAGCGGGTACAATGAGCAGTTCTTC	CASSYSSGYNEQFF
TRBV4-1	NA	NA	TRBJ2-7	TGCGCCAGCAGCTCCCAGGGCACCCCCTACGAGCAGTACTTC	CASSSQGTPYEQYF
TRBV4-3	NA	NA	TRBJ1-6	TGCGCCAGCAGCCAAGTGTCGAGGGGTGGGGCACCCCTCCACTTT	CASSQVSRGGAPLHF
TRBV27	NA	NA	TRBJ1-2	TGTGCCAGCAGTTTAGGCGGAGCTAACTATGGCTACACCTTC	CASSLGGANYGYTF
TRBV27	NA	NA	TRBJ2-7	TGTGCCAGCAGTTTACGGACAGCCTACGAGCAGTACTTC	CASSLRTAYEQYF
TRBV4-3	NA	NA	TRBJ2-2	TGCGCCAGCAGCCAGGGAGATGGGAGTTCTGGGGAGCTGTTTTTT	CASSQGDGSSGELFF
TRBV29-1	few	TRBD1	TRBJ2-3	TGCAGCGTTGAAGGCTCCCCTGGACAGGGGGATTACACAGATACGCAGTATTTT	CSVEGSPGQGDYTDTQYF
TRBV27	NA	NA	TRBJ1-5	TGTGCCAGCAGTATGCGGGGCCGCAATCAGCCCCAGCATTTT	CASSMRGRNQPQHF
TRBV23-1	few	NA	TRBJ2-1	TGCGCCAGAAAGGGCAATGAGCAGTTCTTC	CARKGNEQFF
TRBV7-2	few	NA	TRBJ1-1	TGTGCCAGCAGCTTAGATCTGGTAGGTCTGAACACTGAAGCTTTCTTT	CASSLDLVGLNTEAFF
TRBV7-9	NA	NA	TRBJ1-2	TGTGCCAGCAGCCTAGGGGACCTCAATGGCTACACCTTC	CASSLGDLNGYTF
TRBV6-1	NA	NA	TRBJ2-1	TGTGCCAGCAGTGAAGGGGAGACTAATGAGCAGTTCTTC	CASSEGETNEQFF
TRBV13	NA	TRBD1	TRBJ1-2	TGTGCCACCCCGCCTGGAGGAAGACAGGGTCTGCGCTACACCTTC	CATPPGGRQGLRYTF
TRBV6-4	medium-sized	TRBD2	TRBJ2-3	TGTGCCAGCAGTGAACGGGGGGAGGCAGATACGCAGTATTTT	CASSERGEADTQYF
TRBV27	once	TRBD1	TRBJ2-7	TGTGCCAGCAGTACGTACAGGGGGCGCCTCGAGCAGTACTTC	CASSTYRGRLEQYF
TRBV7-9	few	TRBD1	TRBJ1-2	TGTGCCAGCAGCTTCGGTAAACAGGGGATCCATGGCTACACCTTC	CASSFGKQGIHGYTF
TRBV6-5	NA	NA	TRBJ1-1	TGTGCCAGCAGTTCGATACAGGTTATGAACACTGAAGCTTTCTTT	CASSSIQVMNTEAFF
TRBV7-2	NA	NA	TRBJ2-7	TGTGCCAGCAGCTTGGATCCGGGACTCTCTTTCGAGCAGTACTTC	CASSLDPGLSFEQYF
TRBV4-1	once	NA	TRBJ1-5	TGCGCCAGCAGCCAAGTTGGGCAGCCCCAGCATTTT	CASSQVGQPQHF
TRBV23-1	NA	NA	TRBJ2-5	TGCGCCCTTAAAGAGACCCAGTACTTC	CALKETQYF
TRBV11-2	once	NA	TRBJ1-2	TGTGCCAGCACCCCGGGGGGGGGCCACTCCTATGGCTACACCTTC	CASTPGGGHSYGYTF
TRBV25-1	NA	NA	TRBJ2-5	TGTGCCAGCGGTCCCTACGAGGTAGAGACCCAGTACTTC	CASGPYEVETQYF
TRBV20-1	NA	NA	TRBJ1-4	TGCAGTGCTAGACGGCGCGAAAAACTGTTTTTT	CSARRREKLFF
TRBV30	NA	NA	TRBJ1-2	TGTGCCTGGGAACCTTGGGGTTCTAACTATGGCTACACCTTC	CAWEPWGSNYGYTF
TRBV7-8	NA	NA	TRBJ2-5	TGTGCCAGCAGCTTAGCGACGGAGACCCGGTACTTC	CASSLATETRYF
TRBV19	once	NA	TRBJ2-5	TGTGCCAGTACCGGGACTGTGGGGGAGACCCAGTACTTC	CASTGTVGETQYF
TRBV9	NA	NA	TRBJ2-3	TGTGCCAGCAGCGTTTACGCAAGTAGCGTGGCGGGGATCAGCACAGATACGCAGTATTTT	CASSVYASSVAGISTDTQYF
TRBV7-9	NA	TRBD1	TRBJ2-6	TGTGCCAGCAGCAACAGGGGGCCAGGCTCTGGGGCCAACGTCCTGACTTTC	CASSNRGPGSGANVLTF
TRBV15	NA	NA	TRBJ1-5	TGTGCCACCAGCTGGATGACAGATAGCAATCAGCCCCAGCATTTT	CATSWMTDSNQPQHF
TRBV7-9	NA	NA	TRBJ1-5	TGTGCCAGCAGCTCCCCCTGGGATGGAGGGGACAATCAGCCCCAGCATTTT	CASSSPWDGGDNQPQHF
TRBV7-6	NA	NA	TRBJ2-2	TGTGCCAGCAGCTTTGTAACACGTTTGGCCGGGGAGCTGTTTTTT	CASSFVTRLAGELFF
TRBV29-1	NA	TRBD2	TRBJ2-5	TGCAGCACTGATGGGGCTAGCGGGGGAGAATCGCAGCGTATGGAGACCCAGTACTTC	CSTDGASGGESQRMETQYF
TRBV18	once	TRBD1	TRBJ2-5	TGTGCCAGCTCACCATCAACAGGGGCAGAGTGGGAGACCCAGTACTTC	CASSPSTGAEWETQYF
TRBV16	NA	NA	TRBJ1-5	TGTGCCAGCAGCCTTCGGGCAGCCTATCAGCCCCAGCATTTT	CASSLRAAYQPQHF
TRBV6-5	NA	TRBD2	TRBJ2-7	TGTGCCAGCAGCCCGGGACTAGCGGGTTACGAGCAGTACTTC	CASSPGLAGYEQYF